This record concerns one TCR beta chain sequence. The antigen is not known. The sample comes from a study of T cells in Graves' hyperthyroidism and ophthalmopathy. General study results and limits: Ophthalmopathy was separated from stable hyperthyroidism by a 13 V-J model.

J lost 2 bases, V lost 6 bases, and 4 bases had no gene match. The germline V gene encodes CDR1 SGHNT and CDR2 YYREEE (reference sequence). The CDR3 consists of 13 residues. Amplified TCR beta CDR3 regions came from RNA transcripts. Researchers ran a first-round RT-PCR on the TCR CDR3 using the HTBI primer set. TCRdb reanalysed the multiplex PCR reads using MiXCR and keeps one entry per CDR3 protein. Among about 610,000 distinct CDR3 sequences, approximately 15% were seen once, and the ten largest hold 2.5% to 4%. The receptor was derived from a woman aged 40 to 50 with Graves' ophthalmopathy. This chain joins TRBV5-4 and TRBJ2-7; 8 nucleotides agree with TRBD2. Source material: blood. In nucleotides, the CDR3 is TGTGCCAGCAAAACTAGCGGAACCTACGAGCAGTACTTC. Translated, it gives CASKTSGTYEQYF. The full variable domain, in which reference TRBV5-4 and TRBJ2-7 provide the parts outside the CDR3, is ETGVTQSPTHLIKTRGQQVTLRCSSQSGHNTVSWYQQALGQGPQFIFQYYREEENGRGNFPPRFSGLQFPNYSSELNVNALELDDSALYLCASKTSGTYEQYFGPGTRLTVT.